The 14 T cell receptor beta chains presented below share a single source sample, sequenced in a study of T cell responses to AZD1222 COVID-19 vaccine (dated by TCRdb to about 2021). The time point tag for this specimen amounts to: baseline before first vaccination. The library was obtained by the immunoSEQ multiplex PCR assay. This immuneACCESS table, as held by TCRdb, lists in-frame sequences with V and J called but not all clones. Of the missing ones, under half trace to an unresolved V gene in checked studies; the others have no known cause. The sample records roughly 76,000 clones, roughly 90% of which are singletons. Approximately 11% of the sample is held by the ten biggest clonotypes. Here the sequenced sample was peripheral blood, taken on day 0 of AZD1222 vaccination. The source of these receptors is an adult in good health.

This clone was detected once. The chain couples TRBV2 to TRBJ1-2; D unresolved. The CDR3 spans 11 residues. V was trimmed by 0 bases and J by 10 bases, leaving 6 bases between them. Germline V CDR1 and CDR2: SNHLY, FYNNEI. CDR3 coding DNA: TGTGCCAGCAGTGAAGCTAGGGCCTACACCTTC. This encodes CASSEARAYTF.

The chain couples TRBV2 to TRBJ2-1; D perhaps matches TRBD2 (6 bases). Germline V CDR1 and CDR2: SNHLY, FYNNEI. The CDR3 is 12 residues long. The ends were cut back, 5 bases at V and 6 bases at J, with 8 bases in the middle. CDR3 DNA sequence: TGTGCCAGCAGTTGGGACTCCAATGAGCAGTTCTTC. Amino acids: CASSWDSNEQFF.

The rearrangement uses TRBV18 and TRBJ2-1; a possible D gene is TRBD2 (6 bases). V was pared by 2 bases and J by 2 bases, with 10 bases between. Germline V gene data show CDR1 as KGHSH and CDR2 as LQKENI. This CDR3 spans 15 amino acids. This CDR3 reads CASSPGGVAYNEQFF. Here the CDR3 DNA reads TGTGCCAGCTCACCAGGCGGGGTTGCCTACAATGAGCAGTTCTTC.

The genes are TRBV4-1 and TRBJ2-1; D assignment may be TRBD1 or TRBD2 (5 bases each). The CDR3 is 16 amino acids. The V end was cut by 3 bases, the J end by 2 bases, with 14 bases between. Per the germline V gene, CDR1 is MGHRA and CDR2 is YSYEKL. CDR3 DNA: TGCGCCAGCAGCCAGGCCGGGACGCGACCCTACAATGAGCAGTTCTTC. Its protein product is CASSQAGTRPYNEQFF.

The CDR3 bases are TGCGCCAGCAGCGCAAGACCGTTTAGTAGCACTGAAGCTTTCTTT. Protein sequence: CASSARPFSSTEAFF. The V and J genes are TRBV4-1 and TRBJ1-1, with D unresolved. CDR3 size: 15 residues. CDR1 and CDR2 (germline): MGHRA, YSYEKL. The V end lost 5 bases, the J end lost 4 bases, and 17 bases lay between the germline ends.

The rearrangement joins TRBV4-2 to TRBJ1-5; the D gene is possibly TRBD1 (5 bases). Germline lookup yields CDR1 LGHNA and CDR2 YNFKEQ. The CDR3 has 15 amino acids. The V gene lost 0 bases and the J gene lost 3 bases, with 9 bases spanning the gap. In nucleotides, the CDR3 is TGTGCCAGCAGCCAAGAGACGGGACTCAATCAGCCCCAGCATTTT. Its translation is CASSQETGLNQPQHF.

J is TRBJ1-2 and V is TRBV2; 10 bases map to TRBD1. The CDR3 runs 15 residues. Trimming took 1 base from V and 5 from J; bases not matched to a gene: 4. In germline, CDR1 is SNHLY, CDR2 FYNNEI. CDR3 sequence: CASSEGTGGWYGYTF. The CDR3 nucleotides are TGTGCCAGCAGTGAAGGGACAGGGGGGTGGTATGGCTACACCTTC.

The chain couples TRBV11-2 to TRBJ2-7; tentative D call: TRBD1 (6 bases). The CDR3 sequence is 13 residues long. Trimming left V 5 bases short and J 4 bases short, with 12 bases between. Germline V lookup: CDR1 SGHAT, CDR2 FQNNGV. The CDR3 here is CASSPTGTYEQYF. The CDR3 DNA reads as TGTGCCAGCAGCCCTACAGGGACATACGAGCAGTACTTC.

The chain employs TRBV18 and TRBJ2-1, with TRBD1 identical over 9 bases. Germline V gene lookup returns CDR1 KGHSH and CDR2 LQKENI. V lost 6 bases to trimming and J lost 7 bases; unmatched junction nucleotides: 13. CDR3 length equals 16 residues. CDR3 DNA sequence: TGTGCCAGCTCCTCCAATTTTGAGACAGGGGGTAATGAGCAGTTCTTC. This sequence encodes CASSSNFETGGNEQFF.

In its sample, this clone was seen once. This chain's CDR3 is CASSEQQLGVGEQYV. In DNA form, the CDR3 reads TGTGCCAGCAGTGAACAACAACTGGGGGTGGGCGAGCAGTACGTC. V usage is TRBV6-1 and J usage is TRBJ2-7, with D perhaps being TRBD1 or TRBD2 (5 bases each). This CDR3 spans 15 amino acids. CDR1 MNHNS and CDR2 SASEGT come from the germline V gene. Trimming removed 2 bases from V and 6 bases from J, with 17 bases in between.

The chain recombines TRBV11-2 with TRBJ2-7; no definite D call. V lost 6 bases and J lost 1, with 19 bases in between. Germline CDR1 SGHAT, CDR2 FQNNGV. The CDR3 is 16 amino acids. CDR3 amino acids: CASRAYMGRPSYEQYF. As DNA, the CDR3 is TGTGCCAGCAGGGCCTACATGGGCCGCCCTTCCTACGAGCAGTACTTC.

This chain links TRBV18 with TRBJ1-4, with D uncertain. CDR3 size: 13 residues. Germline CDR1 KGHSH, CDR2 LQKENI. The ends were cut back, 0 bases at V and 11 bases at J, with 10 bases in the middle. The CDR3 protein is CASSPPSRGKLFF. The CDR3 DNA is TGTGCCAGCTCACCACCCTCCAGAGGGAAACTGTTTTTT.

J is TRBJ2-1 and V is TRBV3-1 (or the pseudogene TRBV3-2); D is unresolved. The CDR3 has 13 residues. CDR1 LGHDT and CDR2 YNNKEL come from the germline V gene (reference sequence). The germline V and J ends were trimmed by 4 bases and 9 bases, with 13 bases remaining between them. This CDR3 is CASSLSKSGEQFF. DNA of the CDR3: TGTGCCAGCAGCCTCTCGAAGAGTGGTGAGCAGTTCTTC.

The CDR3 nucleotides are TGCGCCAGCAGCGCGGCCGGGACTAGCGGGGGGGAGACCCAGTACTTC. This codes for CASSAAGTSGGETQYF. The chain recombines TRBV5-1 with TRBJ2-5; 15 bases line up with TRBD2. Germline V gene lookup returns CDR1 SGHRS and CDR2 YFSETQ. The trim removed 4 bases at V and 5 bases at J, leaving 6 bases unmatched. The CDR3 length is 16 residues.